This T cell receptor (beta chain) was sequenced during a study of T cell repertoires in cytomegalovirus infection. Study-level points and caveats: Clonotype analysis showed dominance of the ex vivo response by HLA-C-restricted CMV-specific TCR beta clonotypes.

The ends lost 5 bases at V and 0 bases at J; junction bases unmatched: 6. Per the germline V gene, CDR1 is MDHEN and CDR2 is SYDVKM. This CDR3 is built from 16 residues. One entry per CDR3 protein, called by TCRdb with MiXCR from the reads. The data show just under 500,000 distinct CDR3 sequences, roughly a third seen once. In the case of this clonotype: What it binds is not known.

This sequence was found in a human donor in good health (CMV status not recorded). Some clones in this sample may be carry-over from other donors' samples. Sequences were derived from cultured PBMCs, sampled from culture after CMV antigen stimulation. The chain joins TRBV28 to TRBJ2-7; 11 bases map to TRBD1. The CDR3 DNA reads TGTGCCAGCAGTACCCCCGGGACAGGGGGCTCCTACGAGCAGTACTTC. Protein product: CASSTPGTGGSYEQYF. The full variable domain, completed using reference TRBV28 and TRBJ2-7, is DVKVTQSSRYLVKRTGEKVFLECVQDMDHENMFWYRQDPGLGLRLIYFSYDVKMKEKGDIPEGYSVSREKKERFSLILESASTNQTSMYLCASSTPGTGGSYEQYFGPGTRLTVT.